This entry concerns a single T cell receptor beta chain. Its antigen is unidentified. These data originate in a study of PD-1 blockade in classical Hodgkin lymphoma. Study conclusions and caveats: There was a significant rise in CD4+ TCR diversity by C4D1, with no such rise for CD8+.

With no exception, relapse followed autologous stem cell transplantation in all patients, and brentuximab vedotin exposure varied. Germline V gives CDR1 LGHNA, CDR2 YSLEER. This CDR3 has 16 amino acids. The ends lost 0 bases at V and 3 bases at J; junction bases unmatched: 6. Profiled with immunoSEQ multiplex PCR; TCRdb holds only in-frame clones, not every one. The table shows roughly 20,000 clones, with 74% occurring only once. The sequencing used peripheral blood mononuclear cells (PBMCs), collected at baseline. The chain recombines TRBV4-3 with TRBJ2-7, with 9 bases aligning to TRBD2. The source of this sequence is a human donor with classical Hodgkin lymphoma. This chain's CDR3 is CASSQDRGAGGYEQYF. As DNA, the CDR3 is TGCGCCAGCAGCCAAGATCGTGGAGCGGGAGGCTACGAGCAGTACTTC.